Below, 16 T cell receptor beta chains from the same sample are listed, as sequenced in a study of blood T cell repertoires in COVID-19. Profiling relied on immunoSEQ multiplex PCR, and the TCRdb table lists in-frame clones only, not all of them. This table has some 300,000 clones, roughly 88% appearing once. The sample consisted of peripheral blood. These receptors were obtained from a woman aged 25 to 45 who had recovered from COVID-19.

CDR3 sequence reads: CASSPIPQGGYGYTF. CDR3 coding DNA: TGTGCCAGCTCACCTATACCACAGGGCGGCTATGGCTACACCTTC. The chain combines TRBV18 with TRBJ1-2, with a tentative D call TRBD1 (6 bases). In germline, CDR1 is KGHSH, CDR2 LQKENI. CDR3 length: 15 amino acids. The V and J ends lost 3 bases and 4 bases respectively, with 15 bases between them.

V usage is TRBV2 and J usage is TRBJ1-2; D may be TRBD1 (5 bases). CDR1 and CDR2 (germline): SNHLY, FYNNEI. V lost 1 base to trimming and J lost 7 bases, with 7 bases between them. This CDR3 comprises 12 residues. The chain's CDR3 is CASSEGGVGYTF. The CDR3 DNA follows: TGTGCCAGCAGTGAAGGGGGGGTTGGCTACACCTTC.

The V and J genes are TRBV30 and TRBJ2-7; 8 bases are a match to TRBD1. The CDR3 covers 12 residues. Germline-derived CDR1 and CDR2 are GTSNPN and SVGIG (reference sequence). V was clipped by 5 bases and J by 6 bases; unmatched bases: 6. The DNA for the CDR3 is TGTGCCTGGGACGGACAGGGCAGCGAGCAGTACTTC. Translating it yields CAWDGQGSEQYF.

The gene calls are TRBV24-1 and TRBJ2-1, with D perhaps matching TRBD1 (6 bases). Germline V gene sequence: CDR1 KGHDR, CDR2 SFDVKD. Trimming took off 7 bases at V and 1 base at J, with 7 bases between the two ends. The length of the CDR3 is 13 residues. CDR3 region: CATSRGSYNEQFF. The CDR3 bases are TGTGCCACCAGCAGGGGATCCTACAATGAGCAGTTCTTC.

CDR3 region: CASSDQGYEQYF. The CDR3 DNA is TGTGCCAGCAGTGACCAGGGCTACGAGCAGTACTTC. The chain employs TRBV2 and TRBJ2-7; perhaps TRBD1 as D (5 bases). V was clipped by 3 bases and J by 3 bases, with 6 bases between them. Per germline, CDR1 SNHLY and CDR2 FYNNEI. The CDR3 has 12 residues.

The rearrangement uses TRBV28 and TRBJ2-3; 7 nucleotides match TRBD2. The CDR3 covers 16 residues. Germline-derived CDR1 and CDR2 are MDHEN and SYDVKM. After removal of 5 bases from V and 4 bases from J, the junction contained 12 bases not matched to a gene. CDR3 amino acids: CASSGALAAASDTQYF. DNA of the CDR3: TGTGCCAGCAGTGGGGCGCTAGCGGCCGCCTCAGATACGCAGTATTTT.

This chain connects TRBV12-3 or TRBV12-4 to TRBJ1-1; a weak D match, TRBD1 (5 bases). The germline V and J ends were trimmed by 7 bases and 1 base, with 10 bases remaining between them. CDR3 length equals 13 residues. Here the CDR3 reads CASKQDPNTEAFF. For the CDR3, the DNA is TGTGCCAGCAAACAGGACCCGAACACTGAAGCTTTCTTT.

The chain couples TRBV4-3 to TRBJ2-7; 8 positions agree with TRBD2. In germline, CDR1 is LGHNA, CDR2 YSLEER. Unmatched junction bases numbered 4, after V lost 0 bases and J lost 3 bases. The CDR3 runs to 15 residues. The CDR3 nucleotides read TGCGCCAGCAGCCAAGATCGACTAGCGAGCTACGAGCAGTACTTC. Amino acids: CASSQDRLASYEQYF.

In this sample, this clone turned up a few times. J is TRBJ1-6 and V is TRBV4-3; 7 bases are a match to TRBD1. The junction had 7 bases not matched to a gene; V was cut back by 2 bases and J by 9 bases. This CDR3 comprises 15 residues. From germline, CDR1 is LGHNA and CDR2 YSLEER. The CDR3 sequence is CASSQMVGGVSPLHF. As DNA, the CDR3 is TGCGCCAGCAGCCAAATGGTAGGGGGCGTTTCACCCCTCCACTTT.

The chain carries TRBV7-8 and TRBJ2-3; D gene unclear. V lost 5 bases and J 2 bases, leaving 14 bases between the germline ends. The V gene's germline CDR1 is SGHVS and CDR2 FQNEAQ. CDR3 length equals 15 residues. The CDR3 DNA follows: TGTGCCAGCAGCCCCCTCGTTAGCCCCACAGATACGCAGTATTTT. Translating it yields CASSPLVSPTDTQYF.

The genes are TRBV11-2 and TRBJ1-1, with D perhaps matching TRBD1 (5 bases). The V gene's germline CDR1 is SGHAT and CDR2 FQNNGV. There are 14 residues in the CDR3. The V end was cut by 2 bases, the J end by 4 bases, with 11 bases between. This CDR3 reads CASSLLEGTTEAFF. As DNA, the CDR3 is TGTGCCAGCAGCTTATTGGAGGGGACCACTGAAGCTTTCTTT.

The CDR3 DNA reads as TGTGCCAGCAGTTCTCTCGGGGTGGGGAGTGAGCAGTTCTTC. It yields the protein CASSSLGVGSEQFF. The chain recombines TRBV7-3 with TRBJ2-1, with D possibly TRBD2 on 5 matching bases. The CDR3 contains 14 residues. Germline V gene data show CDR1 as SGHTA and CDR2 as FQGTGA. V shed 6 bases and J shed 9 bases, with 18 bases lying between them.

The genes are TRBV2 and TRBJ2-7, with D possibly TRBD1 on 5 matching bases. The CDR3 is 11 residues long. Per germline, CDR1 SNHLY and CDR2 FYNNEI. The V and J ends lost 9 bases and 7 bases respectively, with 13 bases between them. This chain's CDR3 is CASTGSGEQYF. DNA of the CDR3: TGTGCCAGTACAGGTTCGGGTGAGCAGTACTTC.

The chain links TRBV20-1 to TRBJ2-3, with D perhaps TRBD1 (5 bases). Germline lookup yields CDR1 DFQATT and CDR2 SNEGSKA (reference sequence). V lost 3 bases, J lost 6 bases, and 13 bases lay in between. The CDR3 covers 13 residues. CDR3 coding DNA: TGCAGTGCTAGTCATCTAGGGGCGGATACGCAGTATTTT. This gives the protein CSASHLGADTQYF.

The chain couples TRBV14 to TRBJ2-7, with TRBD1 matching 9 bases. CDR1 is SGHDN, CDR2 FVKESK, per germline. The junction had 4 bases not matched to a gene; V was cut back by 8 bases and J by 2 bases. There are 13 residues in the CDR3. The CDR3 protein is CASGTGRTYEQYF. The CDR3 DNA is TGTGCCAGCGGGACAGGGAGAACCTACGAGCAGTACTTC.

The chain uses TRBV21-1 and TRBJ1-2; the DNA was not compared with TRBD1, the D call given in the table. TRBV21-1 is a known pseudogene. The CDR3 contains 15 residues. The CDR3 DNA reads TGTGCCAGCAGCAAAAAGACAGGGGGCGTCTATGGCTACACCTTC. Its translation is CASSKKTGGVYGYTF.